This T cell receptor (beta chain) emerged from a study of T cells after yellow fever vaccination. Study-level findings and limits: At 95% to 97% for CD4 and about 88% for CD8, most primary-vaccination clones showed up again after the booster. Bulk-population clonotypes that are abundant could appear as contaminants in FACS-sorted repertoires. The secondary response was weaker but peaked faster, day 5 versus 15.

As regards this clonotype: Its specificity is unknown.

The CDR3 is 15 residues long. The germline V and J ends were trimmed by 0 bases and 2 bases, with 11 bases remaining between them. CDR1 is SGHTA, CDR2 FQGNSA, per germline. TCRdb recomputed calls from the 5' RACE reads with MiXCR, one row per CDR3 protein. This sample has more than 120,000 distinct CDR3 sequences, with over 7% found just once. The clonotype comes from a man between 25 and 39 years old who received the YFV17D yellow fever vaccine. This material consisted of CD4+ T cells sorted from PBMCs, taken 5 days after the yellow fever booster vaccination. This sequence joins TRBV7-2 and TRBJ2-7, with TRBD2 as a possible D gene (6 bases). The CDR3 sequence is CASSLAVGGTYEQYF. In DNA form, the CDR3 reads TGTGCCAGCAGCTTAGCGGTTGGGGGGACCTACGAGCAGTACTTC.